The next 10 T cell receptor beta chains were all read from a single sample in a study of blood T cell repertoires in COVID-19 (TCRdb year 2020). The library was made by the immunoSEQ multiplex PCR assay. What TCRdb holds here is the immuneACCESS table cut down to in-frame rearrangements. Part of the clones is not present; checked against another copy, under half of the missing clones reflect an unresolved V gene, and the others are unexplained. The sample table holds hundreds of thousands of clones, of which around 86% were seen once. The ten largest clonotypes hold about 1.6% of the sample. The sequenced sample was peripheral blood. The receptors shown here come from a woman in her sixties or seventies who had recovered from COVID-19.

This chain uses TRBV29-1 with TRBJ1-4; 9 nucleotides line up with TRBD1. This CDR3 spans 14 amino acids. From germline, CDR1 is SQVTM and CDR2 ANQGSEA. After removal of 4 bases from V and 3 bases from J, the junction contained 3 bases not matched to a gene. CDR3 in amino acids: CSVARTGANEKLFF. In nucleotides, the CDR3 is TGCAGCGTTGCCCGGACAGGGGCTAATGAAAAACTGTTTTTT.

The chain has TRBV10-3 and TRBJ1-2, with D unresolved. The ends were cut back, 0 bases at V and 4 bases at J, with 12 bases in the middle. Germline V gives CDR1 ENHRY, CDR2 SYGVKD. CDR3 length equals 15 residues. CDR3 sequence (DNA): TGTGCCATCAGTGAGTCGTGGCAGACTACCTATGGCTACACCTTC. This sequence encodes CAISESWQTTYGYTF.

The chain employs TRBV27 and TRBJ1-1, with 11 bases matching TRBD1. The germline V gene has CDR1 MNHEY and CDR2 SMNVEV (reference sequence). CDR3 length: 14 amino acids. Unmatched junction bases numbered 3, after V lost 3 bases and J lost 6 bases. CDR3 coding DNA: TGTGCCAGCAGTTTCTGGGACAGGGGGTCTGAAGCTTTCTTT. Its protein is CASSFWDRGSEAFF.

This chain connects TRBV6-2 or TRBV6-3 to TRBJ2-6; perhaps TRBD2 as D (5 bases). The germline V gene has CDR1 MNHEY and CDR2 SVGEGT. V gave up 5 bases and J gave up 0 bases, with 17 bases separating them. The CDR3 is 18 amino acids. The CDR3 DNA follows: TGTGCCAGCAGTCCCCTAGGGTCGGGGTCCTCTGGGGCCAACGTCCTGACTTTC. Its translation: CASSPLGSGSSGANVLTF.

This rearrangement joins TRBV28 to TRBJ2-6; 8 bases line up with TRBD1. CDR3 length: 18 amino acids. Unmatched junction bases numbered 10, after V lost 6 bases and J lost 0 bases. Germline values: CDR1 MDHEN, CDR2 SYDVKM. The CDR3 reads CASSPSTGARSGANVLTF. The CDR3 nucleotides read TGTGCCAGCAGCCCCTCGACAGGGGCCCGCTCTGGGGCCAACGTCCTGACTTTC.

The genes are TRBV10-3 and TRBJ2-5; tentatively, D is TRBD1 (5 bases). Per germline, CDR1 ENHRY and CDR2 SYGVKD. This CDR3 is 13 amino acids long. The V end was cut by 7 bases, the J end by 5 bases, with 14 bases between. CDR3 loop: CAITTDNGETQYF. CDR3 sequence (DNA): TGTGCCATCACCACGGACAATGGGGAGACCCAGTACTTC.

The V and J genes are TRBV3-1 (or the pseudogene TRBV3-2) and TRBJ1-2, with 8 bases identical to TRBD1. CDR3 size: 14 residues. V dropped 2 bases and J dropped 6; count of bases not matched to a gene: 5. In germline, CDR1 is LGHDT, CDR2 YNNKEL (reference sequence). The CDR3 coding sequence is TGTGCCAGCAGCCAACAGGGACAGGCTAATGGCTACACCTTC. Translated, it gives CASSQQGQANGYTF.

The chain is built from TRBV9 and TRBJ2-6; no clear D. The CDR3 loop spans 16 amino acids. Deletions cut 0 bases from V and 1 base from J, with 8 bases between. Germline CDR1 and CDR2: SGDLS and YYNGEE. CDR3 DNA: TGTGCCAGCAGCGTAGTTTCCAGATCTGGGGCCAACGTCCTGACTTTC. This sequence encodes CASSVVSRSGANVLTF.

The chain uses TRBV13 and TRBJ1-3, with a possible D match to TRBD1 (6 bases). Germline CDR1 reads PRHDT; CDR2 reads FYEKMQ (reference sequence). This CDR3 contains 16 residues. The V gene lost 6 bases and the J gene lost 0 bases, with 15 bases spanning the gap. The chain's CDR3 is CASSLDGQFSGNTIYF. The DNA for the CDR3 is TGTGCCAGCAGTTTGGACGGACAGTTCTCTGGAAACACCATATATTTT.

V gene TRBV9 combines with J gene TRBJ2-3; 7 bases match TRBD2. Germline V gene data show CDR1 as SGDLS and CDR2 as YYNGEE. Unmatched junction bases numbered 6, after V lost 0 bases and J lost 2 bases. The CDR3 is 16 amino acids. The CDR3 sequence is CASSVALAAITDTQYF. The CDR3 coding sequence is TGTGCCAGCAGCGTAGCCCTAGCGGCTATCACAGATACGCAGTATTTT.